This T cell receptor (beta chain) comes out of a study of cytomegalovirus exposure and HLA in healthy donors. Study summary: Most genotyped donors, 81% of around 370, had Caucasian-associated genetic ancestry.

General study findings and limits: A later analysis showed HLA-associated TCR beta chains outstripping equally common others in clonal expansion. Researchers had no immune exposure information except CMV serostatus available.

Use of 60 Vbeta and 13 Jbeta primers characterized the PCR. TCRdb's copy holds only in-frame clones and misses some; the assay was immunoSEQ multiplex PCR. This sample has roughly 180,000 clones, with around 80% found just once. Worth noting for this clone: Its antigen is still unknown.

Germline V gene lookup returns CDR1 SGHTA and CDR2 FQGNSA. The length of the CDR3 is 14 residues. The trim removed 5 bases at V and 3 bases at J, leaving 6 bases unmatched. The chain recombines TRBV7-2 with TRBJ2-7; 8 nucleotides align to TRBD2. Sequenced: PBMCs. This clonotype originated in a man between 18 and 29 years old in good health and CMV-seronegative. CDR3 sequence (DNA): TGTGCCAGCAGCCCGGGGCGGGAGGTCTACGAGCAGTACTTC. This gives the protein CASSPGREVYEQYF.